The 18 T cell receptor beta chains reported below all come from one sample, sequenced in a study of CD8 T cells in Susac syndrome. After extraction with the RNeasy kit, roughly 0.45 to 1 ug of the RNA was reverse transcribed using random hexamers. TCRdb recomputed calls from the immunoSEQ multiplex PCR reads with MiXCR, one row per CDR3 protein. In the table there are tens of thousands of distinct CDR3 sequences, roughly 93% of which are singletons. Source material: CD8+ T cells from PBMCs. The source is a human donor in good health.

The chain carries TRBV4-1 and TRBJ2-7; D is unclear. There are 14 residues in the CDR3. The germline V and J ends were trimmed by 0 bases and 5 bases, with 11 bases remaining between them. Per germline, CDR1 MGHRA and CDR2 YSYEKL. The CDR3 sequence is CASSQDEGMDEQYF. CDR3 sequence (DNA): TGCGCCAGCAGCCAAGATGAAGGGATGGACGAGCAGTACTTC.

The chain recombines TRBV15 with TRBJ1-6, with D possibly TRBD1 on 5 matching bases. Trimming removed 1 base from V and 7 bases from J, with 17 bases in between. Germline CDR1 LNHNV, CDR2 YYDKDF (reference sequence). The CDR3 contains 17 residues. The CDR3, as DNA: TGTGCCACCAGCAGAGCATTGCGGGACCGGAAAAATTCACCCCTCCACTTT. Its protein is CATSRALRDRKNSPLHF.

The rearrangement uses TRBV12-3 or TRBV12-4 and TRBJ2-2; D remains ambiguous. V lost 7 bases to trimming and J lost 3 bases, with 9 bases between them. The CDR3 totals 13 residues. The CDR3 spells CASNTKDTGELFF. As DNA, the CDR3 is TGTGCCAGCAATACAAAGGACACCGGGGAGCTGTTTTTT.

This clonotype was seen once. This sequence joins TRBV7-9 and TRBJ1-4; maybe TRBD1 (5 bases). The CDR3 is made up of 16 amino acids. The germline CDR1 and CDR2 sequences are SEHNR and FQNEAQ (reference sequence). Trimming took 0 bases from V and 7 from J, leaving 15 bases between them. CDR3 loop: CASSLADRHWGEKLFF. For the CDR3, the DNA is TGTGCCAGCAGCTTAGCAGACAGACATTGGGGTGAAAAACTGTTTTTT.

CDR3 in amino acids: CSARGQDYQPQHF. CDR3 DNA: TGCAGTGCTAGGGGACAGGATTATCAGCCCCAGCATTTT. The chain carries TRBV20-1 and TRBJ1-5; 8 nucleotides match TRBD1. J gave up 5 bases and V 3 bases, and 3 bases lay outside the gene matches. This CDR3 is 13 amino acids long. Germline-derived CDR1 and CDR2 are DFQATT and SNEGSKA (reference sequence).

This chain uses TRBV4-1 with TRBJ2-7; 11 bases map to TRBD1. CDR1 MGHRA and CDR2 YSYEKL come from the germline V gene. The CDR3 contains 15 residues. V shed 5 bases and J 3 bases; nucleotides not matched to a gene: 6. In DNA form, the CDR3 reads TGCGCCAGCAGCTTACCGGGACAGGGGGTCTACGAGCAGTACTTC. As protein: CASSLPGQGVYEQYF.

V usage is TRBV27 and J usage is TRBJ1-5; D possibly corresponds to TRBD1 (5 bases). This CDR3 is built from 13 residues. Between the trimmed V and J ends, which lost 5 bases and 3 bases, there was a span of 8 bases. CDR1 is MNHEY, CDR2 SMNVEV, per germline (reference sequence). CDR3 nucleotide sequence: TGTGCCAGCAGTGGGGCCACCAATCAGCCCCAGCATTTT. Translating it yields CASSGATNQPQHF.

This rearrangement joins TRBV4-3 to TRBJ2-1; D is unclear. This CDR3 has 14 amino acids. Germline CDR1 is LGHNA and CDR2 is YSLEER. V was clipped by 4 bases and J by 8 bases, with 15 bases between them. The CDR3 region is CASSRYVFTDEQFF. CDR3 sequence (DNA): TGCGCCAGCAGCCGGTATGTCTTCACGGATGAGCAGTTCTTC.

Here the CDR3 DNA reads TGCGCCAGCAGCCACCGCGACAGCCTCGAGCAGTACTTC. Translation: CASSHRDSLEQYF. This chain uses TRBV4-3 with TRBJ2-7; maybe TRBD1 (5 bases). The CDR3 loop spans 13 amino acids. Trimming pared 3 bases from V and 6 bases from J, leaving 12 bases between. CDR1 LGHNA and CDR2 YSLEER come from the germline V gene.

The chain carries TRBV7-9 and TRBJ2-5; 7 nucleotides align to TRBD2. The CDR3 loop spans 14 amino acids. The V gene's germline CDR1 is SEHNR and CDR2 FQNEAQ (reference sequence). With 5 bases clipped from V and 5 bases from J, the junction kept 8 bases outside the gene matches. The CDR3 DNA follows: TGTGCCAGCAGCATGCGGGGAGGGGACGAGACCCAGTACTTC. Translation gives CASSMRGGDETQYF.

V is TRBV4-1 and J is TRBJ2-1, with a tentative D call TRBD2 (5 bases). Trimming took 0 bases from V and 8 from J, leaving 8 bases between them. The germline V gene has CDR1 MGHRA and CDR2 YSYEKL. The CDR3 loop spans 13 amino acids. DNA for the CDR3: TGCGCCAGCAGCCAAGAATCAGCGGATGAGCAGTTCTTC. This encodes CASSQESADEQFF.

V is TRBV24-1 and J is TRBJ2-1; D possibly corresponds to TRBD2 (5 bases). V was trimmed by 3 bases and J by 0 bases, leaving 11 bases between them. Germline V lookup: CDR1 KGHDR, CDR2 SFDVKD. This CDR3 comprises 16 residues. The CDR3 loop is CATSDGSGRSYNEQFF. DNA for the CDR3: TGTGCCACCAGTGATGGGAGCGGTCGCTCCTACAATGAGCAGTTCTTC.

This chain joins TRBV7-9 and TRBJ2-7; perhaps TRBD1 as D (5 bases). The CDR3 length is 14 residues. From germline, CDR1 is SEHNR and CDR2 FQNEAQ (reference sequence). The germline V and J ends were trimmed by 5 bases and 2 bases, with 13 bases remaining between them. In DNA, the CDR3 is TGTGCCAGCAGCCCTGGACAAACTCCCTACGAGCAGTACTTC. The encoded protein is CASSPGQTPYEQYF.

The J gene is TRBJ2-1, the V gene TRBV7-8, with 7 nucleotides matching TRBD2. Trimming cost V 1 base and J 8 bases; bases outside gene matches: 5. The CDR3 runs to 14 residues. From germline, CDR1 is SGHVS and CDR2 FQNEAQ. Here the CDR3 reads CASSLGGGSYEQFF. CDR3 nucleotides: TGTGCCAGCAGCTTAGGAGGCGGGAGCTATGAGCAGTTCTTC.

The chain recombines TRBV15 with TRBJ2-3, with D possibly TRBD1 on 6 matching bases. The CDR3 is 14 amino acids. CDR1 is LNHNV and CDR2 is YYDKDF in the germline V gene (reference sequence). Trimming pared 0 bases from V and 4 bases from J, leaving 8 bases between. The CDR3 nucleotides are TGTGCCACCAGCAGAGACAGGGGATCAGATACGCAGTATTTT. Residues: CATSRDRGSDTQYF.

The rearrangement uses TRBV15 and TRBJ2-5; no definite D call. Germline V gene lookup returns CDR1 LNHNV and CDR2 YYDKDF (reference sequence). The CDR3 loop spans 14 amino acids. The V and J ends lost 0 bases and 1 base respectively, with 6 bases between them. In DNA, the CDR3 is TGTGCCACCAGCAGAGAGAAAACCCAAGAGACCCAGTACTTC. Translation gives CATSREKTQETQYF.

The V and J genes are TRBV20-1 and TRBJ1-2; no reliable D call. Germline V gene lookup returns CDR1 DFQATT and CDR2 SNEGSKA (reference sequence). The V and J ends lost 1 base and 4 bases respectively, with 16 bases between them. This CDR3 has 15 amino acids. This chain's CDR3 is CSARGAADPGYGYTF. The CDR3 bases are TGCAGTGCTAGAGGGGCAGCGGACCCTGGCTATGGCTACACCTTC.

This chain joins TRBV7-3 and TRBJ2-3, with D tentatively TRBD2 (5 bases). Germline V CDR1 and CDR2: SGHTA, FQGTGA. This CDR3 region has 14 residues. Deletions cut 5 bases from V and 0 bases from J, with 9 bases between. CDR3: CASSPDSSTDTQYF. CDR3 DNA sequence: TGTGCCAGCAGCCCGGACTCGAGCACAGATACGCAGTATTTT.